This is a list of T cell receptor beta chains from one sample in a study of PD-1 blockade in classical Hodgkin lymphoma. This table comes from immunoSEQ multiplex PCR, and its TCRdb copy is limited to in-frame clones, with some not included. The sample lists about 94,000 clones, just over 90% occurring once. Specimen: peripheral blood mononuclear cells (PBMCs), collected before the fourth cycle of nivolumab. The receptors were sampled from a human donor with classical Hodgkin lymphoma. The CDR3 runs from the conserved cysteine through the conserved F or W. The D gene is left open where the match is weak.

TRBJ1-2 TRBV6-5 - CASSRDGYGYTF TGTGCCAGCAGTCGGGACGGGTATGGCTACACCTTC
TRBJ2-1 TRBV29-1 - CSATGTGGRPHNEQFF TGCAGCGCTACCGGGACAGGCGGGAGGCCCCACAATGAGCAGTTCTTC
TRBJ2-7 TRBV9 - CASSEGVGYEQYF TGTGCCAGCAGCGAGGGGGTCGGCTACGAGCAGTACTTC
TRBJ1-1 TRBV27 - CASSPLSTGMNTEAFF TGTGCCAGCAGTCCACTCTCGACAGGCATGAACACTGAAGCTTTCTTT
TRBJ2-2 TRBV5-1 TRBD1 CASSLDRGDTGELFF TGCGCCAGCAGCTTGGACAGGGGGGACACCGGGGAGCTGTTTTTT
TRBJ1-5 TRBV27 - CASRLTWANSNQPQHF TGTGCCAGCAGACTCACGTGGGCTAATAGCAATCAGCCCCAGCATTTT
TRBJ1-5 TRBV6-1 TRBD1 CASSEAVARGYQPQHF TGTGCCAGCAGTGAAGCTGTGGCCAGGGGGTATCAGCCCCAGCATTTT
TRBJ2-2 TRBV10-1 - CASSDSVGELFF TGCGCCAGCAGTGACAGCGTCGGGGAGCTGTTTTTT
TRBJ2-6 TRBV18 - CASSRSQGRGTGANVLTF TGTGCCAGCTCAAGAAGCCAGGGGCGCGGGACTGGGGCCAACGTCCTGACTTTC
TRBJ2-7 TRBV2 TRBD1 CASSQTGVLGEQYF TGTGCCAGCAGCCAAACAGGGGTACTCGGCGAGCAGTACTTC
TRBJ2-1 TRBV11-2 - CASSSTNYNEQFF TGTGCCAGCAGCTCAACGAACTACAATGAGCAGTTCTTC
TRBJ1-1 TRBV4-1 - CASSQDWRGDEAFF TGCGCCAGCAGCCAAGATTGGCGGGGAGATGAAGCTTTCTTT
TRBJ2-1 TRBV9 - CASSVGRVSEQFF TGTGCCAGCAGCGTAGGTAGAGTAAGTGAGCAGTTCTTC
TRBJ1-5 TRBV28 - CASGLSADNQPQHF TGTGCCAGCGGCCTCTCCGCGGACAATCAGCCCCAGCATTTT
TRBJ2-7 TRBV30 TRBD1 CAWSRRRGQGALEQYF TGTGCCTGGAGCCGAAGAAGAGGACAGGGGGCTTTAGAGCAGTACTTC
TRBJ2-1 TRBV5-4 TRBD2 CASTPDPGLAGVSSYNEQFF TGTGCCAGCACCCCCGACCCGGGACTAGCGGGAGTAAGCTCCTACAATGAGCAGTTCTTC
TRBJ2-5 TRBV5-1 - CASSAPPYETQYF TGCGCCAGCAGCGCACCCCCATACGAGACCCAGTACTTC
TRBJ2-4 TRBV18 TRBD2 CASSPYYRLAAAKNIQYF TGTGCCAGCTCACCCTACTACAGACTAGCGGCAGCCAAAAACATTCAGTACTTC